This paragraph covers one T cell receptor beta chain sequence. It has no known antigen specificity. Base-call qualities are not available, and no considerably larger clone is one nucleotide away. The CDR3 contains 13 residues, cysteine and phenylalanine counted. Kept here is only the CDR3 DNA, which spans 39 bases and is read in frame from base 1. The germline ends are 10 bases apart after V is trimmed by 7 bases and J by 1 base. This sample stems from a study of blood T cell repertoires in COVID-19 (dated by TCRdb to the early 2020s). At the level of the whole study: The collaborator samples originated in the United States, Italy and Spain and spanned the acute and convalescent phases of COVID-19. The material from the prospective study consisted of cDNA or gDNA derived from T cells, B-cell-depleted T cells, or PBMCs. Subjects who had been exposed to COVID-19, were actively infected with it, or had recovered from it provided the deeply sampled blood TCRbeta repertoires that made up the dataset. The repertoires were made available in a free public database intended to serve as a resource for research on the immune response to SARS-CoV-2. Samples came from the ongoing ImmuneRACE study (first 160 participants) plus 1,254 subjects from 6 global collaborators. Sample metadata almost always included a de-identified subject ID, COVID-19 status, age in years and sex. Where HLA class I and class II types were available, the types were taken from metadata supplied by the sample provider, not from assay-based typing.

What the study reported, not specific to this receptor: Clinical and demographic metadata were provided uncurated, with the amount varying by source and participant.

TCRbeta CDR3 regions were amplified from genomic DNA using the immunoSEQ Assay, a bias-controlled multiplex PCR. Per the authors' processing: The number of nucleated cells in each sample was estimated from the amplification of reference gene primers within the assay. To quantify the absolute abundance of each unique TCRbeta CDR3 rearrangement, sequence reads were collapsed and filtered. For each sample, productive Simpson clonality was calculated as the square root of Simpson's diversity index across productive rearrangements. The immuneACCESS repertoire file appears here via TCRdb, limited to in-frame rearrangements. These files lack a portion of the clones; in checked studies, under half of the deficit traces to unresolved V genes, and the cause of the others is not known. V and J calls and clone size are as listed in that table; D and trimming were resolved from the DNA. A total of around 700,000 clones appear in this sample, about 90% of them only once. Roughly 0.25% of the sample goes to the ten largest clones.

Each collaborating institution followed its own protocols to collect whole blood in K2EDTA tubes. Collaborator samples were shipped for TCRbeta analysis as frozen whole blood, isolated PBMCs, or DNA extracted from either sample type. Sequencing input: peripheral blood. This TCR was recovered from a woman aged 18-35 years with acute or convalescent COVID-19. This sequence uses TRBV12-3 or TRBV12-4 and TRBJ1-1; confidence is insufficient to name the D gene. The DNA sequence follows: TGTGCCAGCATCTTTACAGAGAACACTGAAGCTTTCTTT. Translated, it gives CASIFTENTEAFF.